Shown below are 12 T cell receptor beta chains from a single sample sequenced in a study of blood T cells in healthy people across ages. A second PCR of 7 to 11 cycles used a sample-barcoded 5' primer and a J-beta primer mix. MiXCR, applied by TCRdb to the 5' RACE reads, yields one record per CDR3 protein. The table records hundreds of thousands of distinct CDR3 sequences, roughly 25% of them present only once. The same specimen was also included in a second study, on T cells of mothers and their children.

Sequenced: blood. Every receptor here comes from a boy aged 5 to 17 in good health.

There are a few counts of this clonotype. The rearrangement joins TRBV7-2 to TRBJ2-5, with D possibly TRBD1 on 6 matching bases. The J call may be incorrect, as the DNA end agrees better with TRBJ2-1. The germline CDR1 and CDR2 sequences are SGHTA and FQGNSA. The CDR3 has 17 residues. This CDR3 reads CASSLAHGQTLGNEQFF. CDR3 sequence (DNA): TGTGCCAGCAGCTTAGCACACGGACAGACCTTGGGGAATGAGCAGTTCTTC.

This chain uses TRBV7-9 with TRBJ1-2, with unresolved D. V lost 0 bases to trimming and J lost 1 base, with 9 bases between them. CDR1 is SEHNR and CDR2 is FQNEAQ in the germline V gene (reference sequence). The CDR3 length is 15 residues. CDR3 region: CASSLAQAVNYGYTF. In DNA, the CDR3 is TGTGCCAGCAGCTTAGCGCAGGCGGTTAACTATGGCTACACCTTC.

This sequence joins TRBV12-3 or TRBV12-4 and TRBJ2-7; D is unclear. The CDR3 runs 11 residues. V was trimmed by 6 bases and J by 6 bases, leaving 9 bases between them. The DNA of the CDR3 is TGTGCCAGCAGCTCGCATGGCGAGCAGTACTTC. Translating gives CASSSHGEQYF.

This clonotype was counted a few times. V is TRBV6-2 or TRBV6-3 and J is TRBJ1-1; D remains ambiguous. Germline-derived CDR1 and CDR2 are MNHEY and SVGEGT. The CDR3 has 15 amino acids. Trimming took 4 bases from V and 4 from J, leaving 16 bases between them. The CDR3 region is CASSLRATIGTEAFF. CDR3 nucleotide sequence: TGTGCCAGCAGTTTAAGGGCGACCATCGGCACTGAAGCTTTCTTT.

As to this clonotype: Possible read error: a much larger clone is one base away. This chain connects TRBV28 to TRBJ2-7, with D perhaps TRBD2 (6 bases). Germline values: CDR1 MDHEN, CDR2 SYDVKM. This CDR3 has 13 residues. The CDR3 sequence is CGSSYSGSYEQYF. CDR3 sequence (DNA): TGTGGCAGCAGTTATAGCGGATCCTACGAGCAGTACTTC.

The V gene is TRBV29-1, the J gene TRBJ2-1, with 11 bases matching TRBD2. CDR1 and CDR2 (germline): SQVTM, ANQGSEA. The CDR3 length is 16 residues. J gave up 6 bases and V 6 bases, and 13 bases lay outside the gene matches. DNA for the CDR3: TGCAGCGTCGCCTCCCCTAGCGGGAGGTCGAGCAATGAGCAGTTCTTC. As protein: CSVASPSGRSSNEQFF.

This clonotype was counted between two and nine times. The gene calls are TRBV7-2 and TRBJ2-5; TRBD2 agrees at 8 bases. CDR1 SGHTA and CDR2 FQGNSA come from the germline V gene. V lost 4 bases, J lost 3 bases, and 7 bases stayed unmatched. The length of the CDR3 is 15 residues. CDR3 in DNA: TGTGCCAGCAGCTCTCTGACGGGGGGGGAAGAGACCCAGTACTTC. Translated: CASSSLTGGEETQYF.

The rearrangement joins TRBV29-1 to TRBJ2-7; 7 bases agree with TRBD1. The germline CDR1 and CDR2 sequences are SQVTM and ANQGSEA. The CDR3 has 13 residues. Trimming took 4 bases from V and 5 from J; bases not matched to a gene: 8. This CDR3 reads CSVVPTGRNEQYF. CDR3 bases: TGCAGCGTTGTGCCGACAGGGCGGAACGAGCAGTACTTC.

This clonotype was observed a handful of times. An end of the junction differs from the germline gene, which may be a read error. The J gene is TRBJ2-1, the V gene TRBV7-2; D possibly corresponds to TRBD2 (5 bases). The length of the CDR3 is 12 residues. The germline gives CDR1 SGHTA, CDR2 FQGNSA. CDR3 coding DNA: TGTGCCGGCAGCTTAGCGACTACTGAGCAGTTCTTC. This codes for CAGSLATTEQFF.

This clonotype was detected a few times. This chain connects TRBV7-2 to TRBJ2-3; no reliable D call. Trimming shortened V by 3 bases and J by 8 bases, and 12 bases separated the two germline ends. CDR3 length: 13 amino acids. Germline V lookup: CDR1 SGHTA, CDR2 FQGNSA. As DNA, the CDR3 is TGTGCCAGCAGCTTCGATCGTCTAGGTACGCAGTATTTT. The encoded protein is CASSFDRLGTQYF.

The V call is TRBV9, the J call TRBJ2-1, with TRBD1 matching over 7 bases. The CDR3 covers 14 residues. V lost 5 bases and J lost 7; bases outside the gene matches: 9. The germline V gene has CDR1 SGDLS and CDR2 YYNGEE. CDR3 residues: CASSMDGTVNEQFF. DNA for the CDR3: TGTGCCAGCAGTATGGACGGGACAGTTAATGAGCAGTTCTTC.

The genes are TRBV7-9 and TRBJ2-1; D possibly uses TRBD1 or TRBD2 (5 bases each). The CDR3 loop spans 14 amino acids. The V end was cut by 10 bases, the J end by 6 bases, with 19 bases between. Germline V gene sequence: CDR1 SEHNR, CDR2 FQNEAQ (reference sequence). The CDR3 DNA reads as TGTGCCACCCGTGAGGGGCCGAAGTCCAATGAGCAGTTCTTC. Its translation is CATREGPKSNEQFF.